A single sample gave rise to the 29 T cell receptor beta chains below, sequenced in a study of T cell changes during pregnancy in multiple sclerosis. The repertoire was sequenced with immunoSEQ multiplex PCR; TCRdb's copy has only in-frame clones and lacks some. The sample lists tens of thousands of clones; roughly 93% were seen once. Sequencing used peripheral blood, obtained after pregnancy. These receptors were collected from a female donor with multiple sclerosis, enrolled in a pregnancy study.

V gene TRBV6-6 combines with J gene TRBJ1-5; D uncertain. This CDR3 contains 14 residues. V shed 8 bases and J shed 5 bases, with 16 bases lying between them. Germline V gives CDR1 MNHNY, CDR2 SVGAGI (reference sequence). CDR3 protein: CASDGGLQDQPQHF. CDR3 nucleotides: TGTGCCAGCGACGGCGGGCTCCAAGATCAGCCCCAGCATTTT.

The chain links TRBV27 to TRBJ1-2; TRBD1 agrees at 10 bases. This CDR3 contains 16 residues. V trimming: 4 bases; J trimming: 8 bases; junction bases outside the gene matches: 13. Germline V lookup: CDR1 MNHEY, CDR2 SMNVEV (reference sequence). CDR3 region: CASSSTVTGGQRGYTF. The CDR3 bases are TGTGCCAGCAGTTCGACCGTGACAGGGGGCCAGAGGGGCTACACCTTC.

This sequence joins TRBV29-1 and TRBJ1-1; D not certain. The CDR3 totals 15 residues. Looked up from germline, CDR1 is SQVTM and CDR2 is ANQGSEA. Trimming pared 3 bases from V and 5 bases from J, leaving 19 bases between. The CDR3 loop reads CSVDFPDSEETEAFF. CDR3 nucleotides: TGCAGCGTTGATTTTCCCGACTCCGAGGAGACTGAAGCTTTCTTT.

A single count supports this clone. The chain couples TRBV18 to TRBJ1-4, with D possibly being TRBD1 (5 bases). Trimming stripped 3 bases from V and 5 bases from J, with 7 bases between. Germline V gives CDR1 KGHSH, CDR2 LQKENI. The CDR3 covers 13 residues. CDR3 coding DNA: TGTGCCAGCTCACCGGGACTGAATGAAAAACTGTTTTTT. Encoded protein: CASSPGLNEKLFF.

V is TRBV28 and J is TRBJ1-4; no clear D gene. The ends were cut back, 4 bases at V and 5 bases at J, with 14 bases in the middle. The germline V gene encodes CDR1 MDHEN and CDR2 SYDVKM. This CDR3 has 15 residues. CDR3 DNA: TGTGCCAGCAGTTCAGACACCATTGGGAATGAAAAACTGTTTTTT. Its translation: CASSSDTIGNEKLFF.

The CDR3 sequence: CASSSGLEPYEQYF. CDR3 in DNA: TGTGCCAGCAGTTCCGGACTGGAACCCTACGAGCAGTACTTC. V and J are TRBV6-6 and TRBJ2-5; possible D gene TRBD2, 5 bases. The DNA matches TRBJ2-7 better at its end, which makes the J call doubtful. The CDR3 runs 14 residues. Germline values: CDR1 MNHNY, CDR2 SVGAGI (reference sequence).

The chain is built from TRBV30 and TRBJ1-1; 9 nucleotides align to TRBD1. The CDR3 covers 14 residues. Germline CDR1 and CDR2: GTSNPN and SVGIG (reference sequence). Trimming took 2 bases from V and 5 from J; bases not matched to a gene: 6. The CDR3 nucleotides are TGTGCCTGGAGTTACGGACAGGGGCAAACTGAAGCTTTCTTT. Amino acids: CAWSYGQGQTEAFF.

The chain employs TRBV30 and TRBJ2-7; weak D call: TRBD1 (5 bases). From germline, CDR1 is GTSNPN and CDR2 SVGIG (reference sequence). This CDR3 is 11 amino acids long. CDR3 DNA sequence: TGTGCGGTAGCCAGGGCCCACGAGCAGTACTTC. Its protein product is CAVARAHEQYF.

The rearrangement uses TRBV28 and TRBJ2-7; D is possibly TRBD1 (5 bases). The length of the CDR3 is 15 residues. V shed 7 bases and J shed 3 bases, with 19 bases lying between them. Germline V CDR1 and CDR2: MDHEN, SYDVKM. The CDR3 loop reads CASNQGQGRDYEQYF. CDR3 nucleotides: TGTGCCAGCAACCAAGGACAAGGGCGAGACTACGAGCAGTACTTC.

V gene TRBV5-5 combines with J gene TRBJ2-2; D is unclear. V lost 1 base and J 4 bases, leaving 5 bases between the germline ends. Germline loops: CDR1 SGHKS, CDR2 YYEKEE (reference sequence). This CDR3 is 13 amino acids long. CDR3 protein: CASSLISTGELFF. CDR3 nucleotides: TGTGCCAGCAGCTTGATCAGCACCGGGGAGCTGTTTTTT. Full variable domain (rest looked up from reference TRBV5-5 and TRBJ2-2): DAGVTQSPTHLIKTRGQQVTLRCSPISGHKSVSWYQQVLGQGPQFIFQYYEKEERGRGNFPDRFSARQFPNYSSELNVNALLLGDSALYLCASSLISTGELFFGEGSRLTVL.

The rearrangement joins TRBV29-1 to TRBJ1-1; D is undetermined. This CDR3 is 13 amino acids long. The germline V gene has CDR1 SQVTM and CDR2 ANQGSEA. Trimming cost V 3 bases and J 2 bases, with 10 bases left between them. The CDR3 here is CSVERPLNTEAFF. In DNA form, the CDR3 reads TGCAGCGTTGAGCGGCCCCTTAACACTGAAGCTTTCTTT.

The CDR3 region has the DNA TGTGCCAGCAGCCAAACTGAGACCCAGTACTTC. Encoded protein: CASSQTETQYF. V is TRBV14 and J is TRBJ2-5; D is unclear. The CDR3 totals 11 residues. V was pared by 2 bases and J by 5 bases, with 3 bases between. The germline V gene has CDR1 SGHDN and CDR2 FVKESK.

This clone has a single count. The chain carries TRBV6-1 and TRBJ2-7; D call uncertain. There are 14 residues in the CDR3. The germline gives CDR1 MNHNS, CDR2 SASEGT. The V end lost 0 bases, the J end lost 3 bases, and 9 bases lay between the germline ends. The CDR3 loop is CASSEAAVIYEQYF. The CDR3 nucleotides are TGTGCCAGCAGTGAAGCGGCAGTCATCTACGAGCAGTACTTC.

The chain employs TRBV6-6 and TRBJ2-2, with 13 bases aligning to TRBD2. The CDR3 is 16 residues long. V lost 5 bases, J lost 9 bases, and 9 bases stayed unmatched. In germline, CDR1 is MNHNY, CDR2 SVGAGI (reference sequence). CDR3: CASSILAGGEWRELFF. In DNA form, the CDR3 reads TGTGCCAGCAGTATACTAGCGGGAGGGGAGTGGCGGGAGCTGTTTTTT.

The rearrangement uses TRBV7-9 and TRBJ2-5, with 11 bases matching TRBD2. Trimming at V came to 2 bases and at J to 4 bases, leaving 3 bases not matched to a gene. The CDR3 spans 15 residues. CDR1 SEHNR and CDR2 FQNEAQ come from the germline V gene (reference sequence). CDR3 nucleotide sequence: TGTGCCAGCAGCTTATGGCTAGCGGGAGGAGAGACCCAGTACTTC. Its protein product is CASSLWLAGGETQYF.

V and J are TRBV11-2 and TRBJ2-3; 10 nucleotides line up with TRBD2. The CDR3 consists of 17 residues. V dropped 4 bases and J dropped 1; count of bases not matched to a gene: 8. CDR1 and CDR2 from the germline V gene are SGHAT and FQNNGV. CDR3: CASSSFRGTSGTDTQYF. CDR3 DNA sequence: TGTGCCAGCAGCTCCTTTCGGGGGACTAGCGGCACAGATACGCAGTATTTT.

The chain joins TRBV11-1 to TRBJ2-1, with 13 bases fitting TRBD2. Germline lookup yields CDR1 SGHAT and CDR2 FQDESV (reference sequence). The CDR3 extends over 16 amino acids. The J segment lost 10 bases and the V segment lost 0 bases, leaving 6 bases of the junction unmatched. The CDR3 loop reads CASSLAGLAGKWEQFF. In nucleotides, the CDR3 is TGTGCCAGCAGCTTAGCGGGACTAGCGGGAAAATGGGAGCAGTTCTTC.

This clone was detected only once. The chain combines TRBV6-5 with TRBJ2-7, with 9 positions matching TRBD2. The germline CDR1 and CDR2 sequences are MNHEY and SVGAGI. J gave up 5 bases and V 6 bases, and 5 bases lay outside the gene matches. The CDR3 is 13 residues long. The CDR3 nucleotides are TGTGCCAGCAGGGGTAGCGGGAGAGACGAGCAGTACTTC. It is translated as CASRGSGRDEQYF.

The chain has TRBV6-1 and TRBJ2-3; D possibly corresponds to TRBD2 (5 bases). The CDR3 has 14 residues. Trimming took off 4 bases at V and 4 bases at J, with 12 bases between the two ends. Germline V CDR1 and CDR2: MNHNS, SASEGT. CDR3 residues: CASSGGLEADTQYF. In nucleotides, the CDR3 is TGTGCCAGCAGTGGGGGTCTGGAGGCAGATACGCAGTATTTT.

This clone was seen only once. The rearrangement links TRBV5-1 to TRBJ2-2; D is ambiguous. Trimming left V 4 bases short and J 4 bases short, with 11 bases between. This CDR3 spans 14 amino acids. Germline V gene lookup returns CDR1 SGHRS and CDR2 YFSETQ. The DNA of the CDR3 is TGCGCCAGCAGCCCCCCGGTGTTCACCGGGGAGCTGTTTTTT. Protein: CASSPPVFTGELFF.

The chain recombines TRBV7-2 with TRBJ2-1, with a weak D call TRBD2 (6 bases). Germline V gene lookup returns CDR1 SGHTA and CDR2 FQGNSA. V was cut by 1 base and J by 0 bases, with 10 bases left in between. The CDR3 extends over 16 amino acids. The CDR3 coding sequence is TGTGCCAGCAGCTTAGTCGGAGGGGCCTCCTACAATGAGCAGTTCTTC. It specifies CASSLVGGASYNEQFF.

The chain has TRBV2 and TRBJ2-5; D is uncertain. V gave up 4 bases and J gave up 4 bases, with 7 bases separating them. The CDR3 runs 12 residues. CDR1 and CDR2 from the germline V gene are SNHLY and FYNNEI. The CDR3 DNA sequence: TGTGCCAGCAGTGCCAGGCGAGAGACCCAGTACTTC. Translating gives CASSARRETQYF.

This chain uses TRBV4-3 with TRBJ1-2; 7 bases fit TRBD1. Trimming took 2 bases from V and 6 from J; bases not matched to a gene: 9. The germline V gene encodes CDR1 LGHNA and CDR2 YSLEER. CDR3 length: 15 residues. The CDR3 is CASSQFEEGADGYTF. CDR3 in DNA: TGCGCCAGCAGCCAATTCGAGGAGGGGGCGGATGGCTACACCTTC.

The chain employs TRBV9 and TRBJ2-1; tentatively, D is TRBD1 (5 bases). The germline gives CDR1 SGDLS, CDR2 YYNGEE. With 0 bases removed from V and 9 bases from J, the gap between germline ends came to 10 bases. The CDR3 loop spans 13 amino acids. This chain's CDR3 is CASSVVVRGEQFF. The CDR3 bases are TGTGCCAGCAGCGTAGTCGTTAGGGGTGAGCAGTTCTTC.

The rearrangement uses TRBV11-2 and TRBJ2-1; 11 positions agree with TRBD2. This CDR3 region has 15 residues. Germline values: CDR1 SGHAT, CDR2 FQNNGV. V was pared by 5 bases and J by 10 bases, with 10 bases of the junction left unmatched. The DNA for the CDR3 is TGTGCCAGCAGCCTCCGACTAGCGGGACGGGTCGAGCAGTTCTTC. Protein: CASSLRLAGRVEQFF. The variable domain in full, completed from reference TRBV11-2 and TRBJ2-1, reads EAGVAQSPRYKIIEKRQSVAFWCNPISGHATLYWYQQILGQGPKLLIQFQNNGVVDDSQLPKDRFSAERLKGVDSTLKIQPAKLEDSAVYLCASSLRLAGRVEQFFGPGTRLTVL.

Notes on this clone: A read error may account for a junction end that differs from germline. The chain employs TRBV18 and TRBJ2-3; D is possibly TRBD1 (6 bases). The CDR3 sequence is 16 residues long. The germline V gene encodes CDR1 KGHSH and CDR2 LQKENI. The CDR3 bases are TGTGCCAGCTCGCCACGGACAGTCTCTAGCACAGATACGCAGTATTTT. Protein sequence: CASSPRTVSSTDTQYF.

The chain links TRBV10-3 to TRBJ1-3; perhaps TRBD1 as D (6 bases). V dropped 2 bases and J dropped 2 bases, with 13 bases sitting between them. The CDR3 has 16 residues. CDR1 and CDR2 from the germline V gene are ENHRY and SYGVKD. CDR3 in DNA: TGTGCCATCAGTGAGCCCTACAGGGTCGCTGGAAACACCATATATTTT. Its protein product is CAISEPYRVAGNTIYF.

The chain links TRBV5-1 to TRBJ2-5; 9 nucleotides agree with TRBD2. Germline loops: CDR1 SGHRS, CDR2 YFSETQ. With V trimmed by 4 bases and J by 4 bases, 11 bases remained unmatched. This CDR3 has 16 residues. CDR3 sequence: CASSASWAGGLETQYF. The CDR3 DNA follows: TGCGCCAGCAGCGCCTCCTGGGCGGGAGGGCTAGAGACCCAGTACTTC.

This clone came up once. The chain carries TRBV29-1 and TRBJ1-4; D unresolved. This CDR3 is 13 amino acids long. Germline lookup yields CDR1 SQVTM and CDR2 ANQGSEA. Trimming left V 7 bases short and J 7 bases short, with 16 bases between. CDR3 in amino acids: CSATTREGEKLFF. The CDR3 DNA reads as TGCAGCGCTACGACGAGAGAGGGTGAAAAACTGTTTTTT.